This TCR beta chain derives from a study of Ad26.COV2.S vaccination and SARS-CoV-2 variants. Sequencing used immunoSEQ multiplex PCR; TCRdb keeps in-frame clones, though not all of them. The sample carries about 400,000 clones, more than 75% recorded once. Treatment given: 15 to 20 received Ad26.COV2.S at low or high dose, single or two shots; 5 received placebo; per-sample allocation not given. It was on day 63 after the first vaccine or placebo injection that samples were taken. The length of the CDR3 is 15 residues. From germline, CDR1 is MNHEY and CDR2 SVGAGI. V was trimmed by 4 bases and J by 1 base, leaving 13 bases between them.

The clonotype comes from a person aged 18 to 65 who received the Ad26.COV2.S COVID-19 vaccine or a placebo. The sample here was peripheral blood, taken in a trial of Ad26.COV2.S vaccine versus placebo. This sequence joins TRBV6-5 and TRBJ2-5; D possibly uses TRBD1 or TRBD2 (5 bases each). This chain's CDR3 is CASSSPGRIQETQYF. CDR3 coding DNA: TGTGCCAGCAGTTCCCCGGGACGAATCCAAGAGACCCAGTACTTC.